This passage covers 9 T cell receptor beta chains from one sample sequenced in a study of tumor-infiltrating lymphocytes in primary liver carcinoma. They got blood RNA out of unsorted whole blood and also pulled out germline DNA. Reverse transcription of roughly 480 ng total RNA with a constant-region primer produced TCR beta cDNA. Library construction for TCR beta comprised three nested multiplex PCR rounds performed with slightly modified ARM-PCR. Primers for the first two PCR rounds were TRBV1-TRBV30 forward primers and a C-beta reverse primer (roughly 10 cycles per round). TCRdb analysed the multiplex PCR reads with MiXCR anew, one entry per CDR3 protein. The sample lists around 210,000 distinct CDR3 sequences, approximately 65% seen once, with around 7.1% in the top ten. The sample was peripheral blood. The receptor source for this set is a woman aged 60-75 years with primary liver carcinoma and hepatitis B virus infection.

The chain uses TRBV11-2 and TRBJ2-1; D unclear. CDR1 and CDR2 (germline): SGHAT, FQNNGV. The V end lost 7 bases, the J end lost 9 bases, and 13 bases lay between the germline ends. CDR3 length: 12 residues. The CDR3 DNA sequence: TGTGCCAGCAACCTTGGCCTAACTGAGCAGTTCTTC. Translated, it gives CASNLGLTEQFF.

This clonotype was counted many times. The rearrangement uses TRBV11-2 and TRBJ1-2, with 7 bases matching TRBD1. J lost 5 bases, V lost 5 bases, and 8 bases had no gene match. Germline-derived CDR1 and CDR2 are SGHAT and FQNNGV. There are 14 residues in the CDR3. The CDR3 DNA reads TGTGCCAGCAGCCCGGGCCCAGGGGGATATGGCTACACCTTC. Translation gives CASSPGPGGYGYTF.

Comment on this clonotype: One junction end does not reproduce the germline sequence, and a read error may be involved. The chain employs TRBV11-3 and TRBJ2-3; the D gene is possibly TRBD1 (5 bases). This CDR3 has 16 residues. Germline V lookup: CDR1 SGHNT, CDR2 YENEEA. CDR3 bases: TGTGTCAGCAGCTGCAAGGGGTATTGGGACACAGATACGCAGTATTTT. Encoded protein: CVSSCKGYWDTDTQYF.

On this clonotype: A read error may account for a junction end that differs from germline. This chain joins TRBV11-2 and TRBJ2-2; 10 bases fit TRBD2. CDR3 size: 16 residues. Germline loops: CDR1 SGHAT, CDR2 FQNNGV. The CDR3 reads CASSLGLAGVTGVLFF. The CDR3, as DNA: TGTGCCAGCAGCTTAGGTCTAGCGGGAGTCACCGGGGTGCTGTTTTTT.

There are many counts of this clonotype. The J gene is TRBJ2-2, the V gene TRBV14; the D is unclear. Trimming shortened V by 1 base and J by 3 bases, and 3 bases separated the two germline ends. CDR3 length: 13 amino acids. CDR1 is SGHDN, CDR2 FVKESK, per germline. The CDR3 spells CASSQVHTGELFF. CDR3 nucleotide sequence: TGTGCCAGCAGCCAAGTCCACACCGGGGAGCTGTTTTTT.

This clonotype showed up just a few times. As DNA, the CDR3 is TGTGCCAGCAGGGGACTAGCGGGAGGTGCAGGGGAGCTGTTTTTT. Translated: CASRGLAGGAGELFF. The chain couples TRBV7-9 to TRBJ2-2; 15 bases are shared with TRBD2. The germline gives CDR1 SEHNR, CDR2 FQNEAQ (reference sequence). V lost 6 bases, J lost 8 bases, and 4 bases stayed unmatched. CDR3 size: 15 residues.

A remark on this clonotype: A read error may produce the germline difference seen at one junction end. The chain has TRBV12-3 or TRBV12-4 and TRBJ2-7; no clear D gene. The CDR3 spans 17 residues. CDR3 sequence reads: CASSFRSDGPTFYERYF. CDR3 sequence (DNA): TGTGCCAGCAGTTTTAGATCGGACGGGCCCACTTTCTACGAGCGGTACTTC.

This chain connects TRBV11-3 to TRBJ1-1; no clear D. The CDR3 is made up of 15 amino acids. Germline CDR1 and CDR2: SGHNT and YENEEA. CDR3 sequence reads: CTGSPDPGRSPEAFF. CDR3 sequence (DNA): TGTACCGGCAGCCCCGACCCCGGGAGGAGCCCTGAAGCTTTCTTT.

The chain employs TRBV6-6 and TRBJ1-2, with no clear D. The germline V and J ends were trimmed by 4 bases and 2 bases, with 8 bases remaining between them. CDR1 and CDR2 (germline): MNHNY, SVGAGI (reference sequence). The CDR3 runs to 13 residues. CDR3 in amino acids: CASSSRLNYGYTF. The CDR3 DNA reads TGTGCCAGCAGTTCTCGGTTAAACTATGGCTACACCTTC.